Here is one T cell receptor (beta chain) with its context. The data are from a study of T cells expressing NK-cell markers. The CDR3 is 14 residues long. From germline, CDR1 is MGHDK and CDR2 SYGVNS. Using the 5' RACE reads, TCRdb records one entry per CDR3 protein without DNA. The clone table shows about 390,000 distinct CDR3 sequences, with the ten largest holding approximately 11%. This TCR derives from a woman in her forties or fifties in good health. The sequenced sample consisted of blood T cells: a sorted CD56 or NKG2C T cell subset, CD4+ or CD8+ T cells, or bulk PBMC T cells (not recorded which). The rearrangement uses TRBV25-1 and TRBJ2-3; TCRdb names TRBD2, which stays unverified in the absence of DNA. Here the CDR3 reads CASSLGGTSDTQYF.